The rows below give T cell receptor beta chains drawn from one sample of a study of cytomegalovirus exposure and HLA in healthy donors. Method: immunoSEQ multiplex PCR; TCRdb's copy keeps in-frame clones and lacks some. The sample includes 150,000 to 200,000 clones, 60% to 85% of them seen just once. The material sequenced was PBMCs. The receptors were gathered from a man aged 25-45 years in good health and CMV-seropositive. Each CDR3 is given with its conserved first and last residue. Fields, in order: clone size, J gene, D gene, V gene, CDR3 protein, CDR3 DNA. A D gene is named only where the DNA matches it firmly. Part of the rows lack a size; the others show once, few, many or a class for expanded clones.

abundance: -; j_gene: TRBJ2-1; d_gene: -; v_gene: TRBV6-5; CDR3aa: CASKSGFVNEQFF; CDR3nt: TGTGCCAGCAAATCGGGATTTGTCAATGAGCAGTTCTTC
abundance: -; j_gene: TRBJ2-1; d_gene: TRBD2; v_gene: TRBV2; CDR3aa: CASSGLANEQFF; CDR3nt: TGTGCCAGCAGTGGACTAGCCAATGAGCAGTTCTTC
abundance: once; j_gene: TRBJ1-5; d_gene: TRBD1; v_gene: TRBV9; CDR3aa: CASSAQGSGQPQHF; CDR3nt: TGTGCCAGCAGCGCACAGGGGTCGGGACAGCCCCAGCATTTT
abundance: -; j_gene: TRBJ1-1; d_gene: -; v_gene: TRBV28; CDR3aa: CASCGGGVNTEAFF; CDR3nt: TGTGCCAGCTGTGGGGGGGGAGTGAACACTGAAGCTTTCTTT
abundance: -; j_gene: TRBJ2-1; d_gene: TRBD2; v_gene: TRBV7-9; CDR3aa: CASSQLAGGLNEQFF; CDR3nt: TGTGCCAGCAGCCAACTAGCGGGGGGGCTCAATGAGCAGTTCTTC
abundance: -; j_gene: TRBJ1-2; d_gene: -; v_gene: TRBV5-4; CDR3aa: CASSSGRWDKDYGYTF; CDR3nt: TGTGCCAGCAGCTCTGGCAGGTGGGACAAGGACTATGGCTACACCTTC
abundance: few; j_gene: TRBJ2-2; d_gene: -; v_gene: TRBV6-1; CDR3aa: CASRRDNMRGELFF; CDR3nt: TGTGCCAGCAGACGGGACAACATGAGGGGGGAGCTGTTTTTT
abundance: once; j_gene: TRBJ2-1; d_gene: TRBD2; v_gene: TRBV4-3; CDR3aa: CASSQDSGLAPRNEQFF; CDR3nt: TGCGCCAGCAGCCAAGATTCAGGACTAGCACCTCGCAATGAGCAGTTCTTC
abundance: -; j_gene: TRBJ1-2; d_gene: -; v_gene: TRBV13; CDR3aa: CASSLVRQANYGYTF; CDR3nt: TGTGCCAGCAGCTTAGTTCGACAGGCTAACTATGGCTACACCTTC
abundance: -; j_gene: TRBJ1-2; d_gene: -; v_gene: TRBV2; CDR3aa: CASSEEGVGGYTF; CDR3nt: TGTGCCAGCAGTGAAGAGGGGGTGGGTGGCTACACCTTC
abundance: -; j_gene: TRBJ2-2; d_gene: -; v_gene: TRBV4-2; CDR3aa: CASSQGELGELFF; CDR3nt: TGTGCCAGCAGCCAAGGGGAGCTTGGGGAGCTGTTTTTT
abundance: few; j_gene: TRBJ2-5; d_gene: TRBD2; v_gene: TRBV30; CDR3aa: CAWSRMGLAGQGETQYF; CDR3nt: TGTGCCTGGAGTCGAATGGGACTAGCGGGCCAGGGAGAGACCCAGTACTTC
abundance: -; j_gene: TRBJ2-7; d_gene: -; v_gene: TRBV27; CDR3aa: CASSYEGGRYEQYF; CDR3nt: TGTGCCAGCAGTTATGAGGGAGGCCGCTACGAGCAGTACTTC
abundance: -; j_gene: TRBJ2-2; d_gene: TRBD2; v_gene: TRBV30; CDR3aa: CAWSVLAGVTGELFF; CDR3nt: TGTGCCTGGAGTGTCCTAGCGGGGGTGACCGGGGAGCTGTTTTTT
abundance: few; j_gene: TRBJ2-7; d_gene: TRBD1; v_gene: TRBV2; CDR3aa: CASRRDSNYEQYF; CDR3nt: TGTGCCAGCAGACGGGACAGCAACTACGAGCAGTACTTC
abundance: -; j_gene: TRBJ1-1; d_gene: -; v_gene: TRBV6-1; CDR3aa: CASSAQENTEAFF; CDR3nt: TGTGCCAGCAGTGCGCAGGAGAACACTGAAGCTTTCTTT
abundance: once; j_gene: TRBJ2-1; d_gene: -; v_gene: TRBV13; CDR3aa: CASSSTENNEQFF; CDR3nt: TGTGCCAGCAGCTCAACGGAGAACAATGAGCAGTTCTTC
abundance: -; j_gene: TRBJ2-2; d_gene: TRBD2; v_gene: TRBV28; CDR3aa: CASSPLGGDTGELFF; CDR3nt: TGTGCCAGCAGTCCATTGGGGGGGGACACCGGGGAGCTGTTTTTT
abundance: -; j_gene: TRBJ2-5; d_gene: -; v_gene: TRBV13; CDR3aa: CASSPSRGSGTQYF; CDR3nt: TGTGCCAGCAGCCCGAGTCGGGGGTCGGGGACCCAGTACTTC
abundance: -; j_gene: TRBJ2-5; d_gene: -; v_gene: TRBV9; CDR3aa: CASSVAPGAETQYF; CDR3nt: TGTGCCAGCAGCGTAGCCCCAGGGGCGGAGACCCAGTACTTC